These 2 T cell receptor beta chains came from one sample sequenced in a study of T-cell reconstitution after alpha-beta-depleted transplantation in children. Unique molecular identifiers were incorporated when the TCRbeta library was constructed. TCRdb independently ran MiXCR on the PCR reads; one entry per CDR3 protein. The sample lists hundreds of thousands of distinct CDR3 sequences, roughly 23% occurring once. Here the sequenced sample was PBMCs, taken before TCRalphabeta/CD19-depleted stem cell transplant. All receptors derive from a girl under 10 years old with Fanconi anemia, due to receive a stem cell transplant.

This clonotype turned up a few times. This chain links TRBV20-1 with TRBJ2-7; D is tentatively TRBD1 or TRBD2 (5 bases each). This CDR3 has 12 residues. Trimming cost V 6 bases and J 4 bases, with 13 bases left between them. Germline assignment: CDR1 DFQATT and CDR2 SNEGSKA (reference sequence). CDR3 sequence (DNA): TGCAGTGCCACCGGGACCCTGTACGAGCAGTACTTC. Amino acids: CSATGTLYEQYF.

A few counts support this clonotype. The CDR3 is CASSLMGVGPEETQYF. The CDR3 DNA reads as TGTGCCAGCAGTTTAATGGGAGTCGGTCCTGAAGAGACCCAGTACTTC. V is TRBV28 and J is TRBJ2-5; D is possibly TRBD2 (5 bases). CDR3 length equals 16 residues. Germline V lookup: CDR1 MDHEN, CDR2 SYDVKM. Between the trimmed V and J ends, which lost 2 bases and 3 bases, there was a span of 16 bases.